These 29 T cell receptor beta chains were sequenced from one sample in a study of blood T cell repertoires in COVID-19 (dated by TCRdb to the early 2020s). The method behind the library was the immunoSEQ multiplex PCR assay. This is the immuneACCESS table as TCRdb keeps it, with only in-frame sequences that have V and J called. A part of the clones is gone; compared with another copy, unresolved V genes explain less than half, and the rest is unexplained. Across this sample there are roughly 300,000 clones, with roughly 83% seen only once. The ten largest clonotypes hold around 1.7% of the sample. Sequenced: peripheral blood. The receptors derive from a woman aged 45-59 years with acute or convalescent COVID-19.

The rearrangement links TRBV27 to TRBJ2-7; 10 bases fit TRBD1. The CDR3 is made up of 16 amino acids. From germline, CDR1 is MNHEY and CDR2 SMNVEV (reference sequence). Trimming cost V 5 bases and J 1 base; bases outside gene matches: 8. The CDR3 DNA reads TGTGCCAGCAGTGGGGGACCGGGACAGGGGTCCTACGAGCAGTACTTC. Protein: CASSGGPGQGSYEQYF.

The V call is TRBV14, the J call TRBJ1-3; D is unresolved. This CDR3 has 12 amino acids. The germline V gene has CDR1 SGHDN and CDR2 FVKESK. V was cut by 3 bases and J by 8 bases, with 8 bases left in between. CDR3 protein: CASSQAGYTIYF. For the CDR3, the DNA is TGTGCCAGCAGCCAGGCGGGTTACACCATATATTTT.

This chain links TRBV28 with TRBJ2-7; the D gene is possibly TRBD2 (5 bases). The V and J ends lost 6 bases and 0 bases respectively, with 15 bases between them. This CDR3 contains 15 residues. Germline CDR1 MDHEN, CDR2 SYDVKM. The CDR3 spells CASRSGFGFSYEQYF. CDR3 DNA sequence: TGTGCCAGCAGGTCGGGGTTTGGGTTCTCCTACGAGCAGTACTTC.

This chain links TRBV7-8 with TRBJ2-7; 7 bases are a match to TRBD1. The CDR3 spans 14 residues. V was clipped by 5 bases and J by 3 bases; unmatched bases: 7. Germline V gene data show CDR1 as SGHVS and CDR2 as FQNEAQ. The CDR3 loop is CASSPRTGNYEQYF. The CDR3 DNA follows: TGTGCCAGCAGCCCGCGGACAGGCAACTACGAGCAGTACTTC. Drawing the rest from reference TRBV7-8 and TRBJ2-7, the complete variable domain is GAGVSQSPRYKVAKRGQDVALRCDPISGHVSLFWYQQALGQGPEFLTYFQNEAQLDKSGLPSDRFFAERPEGSVSTLKIQRTQQEDSAVYLCASSPRTGNYEQYFGPGTRLTVT.

The rearrangement joins TRBV7-2 to TRBJ2-6, with a tentative D call TRBD2 (5 bases). CDR1 and CDR2 from the germline V gene are SGHTA and FQGNSA. The V and J ends lost 5 bases and 0 bases respectively, with 11 bases between them. The CDR3 has 16 residues. The CDR3 nucleotides are TGTGCCAGCAGCGCCGTAGCGAACTCTGGGGCCAACGTCCTGACTTTC. This sequence encodes CASSAVANSGANVLTF. The whole variable domain, remainder taken from reference TRBV7-2 and TRBJ2-6, is GAGVSQSPSNKVTEKGKDVELRCDPISGHTALYWYRQSLGQGLEFLIYFQGNSAPDKSGLPSDRFSAERTGGSVSTLTIQRTQQEDSAVYLCASSAVANSGANVLTFGAGSRLTVL.

V is TRBV7-2 and J is TRBJ2-1; weak D call: TRBD2 (7 bases). V gave up 5 bases and J gave up 15 bases, with 20 bases separating them. This CDR3 region has 13 residues. Germline assignment: CDR1 SGHTA and CDR2 FQGNSA. CDR3 loop: CASSPGKARGLFF. CDR3 bases: TGTGCCAGCAGCCCGGGTAAGGCGCGGGGGCTGTTCTTC. Complete variable domain (other parts from reference TRBV7-2 and TRBJ2-1): GAGVSQSPSNKVTEKGKDVELRCDPISGHTALYWYRQSLGQGLEFLIYFQGNSAPDKSGLPSDRFSAERTGGSVSTLTIQRTQQEDSAVYLCASSPGKARGLFFGPGTRLTVL.

The sample holds a few counts of this clone. The rearrangement links TRBV29-1 to TRBJ2-1; 8 positions agree with TRBD2. Per germline, CDR1 SQVTM and CDR2 ANQGSEA. The CDR3 consists of 15 residues. With 3 bases clipped from V and 3 bases from J, the junction kept 7 bases outside the gene matches. DNA for the CDR3: TGCAGCGTTGAGGGGGGAACTAGCGGCTACAATGAGCAGTTCTTC. Translating gives CSVEGGTSGYNEQFF.

The chain links TRBV7-9 to TRBJ2-3, with D possibly being TRBD1 (5 bases). V lost 3 bases and J 4 bases, leaving 14 bases between the germline ends. Germline lookup yields CDR1 SEHNR and CDR2 FQNEAQ (reference sequence). The CDR3 extends over 15 amino acids. CDR3 loop: CASSFRVGKADTQYF. The CDR3 DNA reads as TGTGCCAGCAGCTTCAGGGTAGGAAAGGCAGATACGCAGTATTTT.

The V gene is TRBV5-1, the J gene TRBJ2-5; a weak D match, TRBD2 (5 bases). The CDR3 spans 15 residues. Trimming removed 0 bases at V and 2 bases at J, with 11 bases between. Per the germline V gene, CDR1 is SGHRS and CDR2 is YFSETQ. CDR3 region: CASSLDISGQETQYF. CDR3 DNA: TGCGCCAGCAGCTTGGATATAAGCGGTCAAGAGACCCAGTACTTC.

This chain uses TRBV29-1 with TRBJ1-5, with a tentative D call TRBD1 (5 bases). The CDR3 is 15 residues long. Germline assignment: CDR1 SQVTM and CDR2 ANQGSEA. V was trimmed by 0 bases and J by 0 bases, leaving 9 bases between them. The CDR3 nucleotides are TGCAGCGTTGAAGAGACAGAATATAGCAATCAGCCCCAGCATTTT. This translates into CSVEETEYSNQPQHF.

V and J are TRBV9 and TRBJ1-5, with 9 nucleotides matching TRBD1. The germline CDR1 and CDR2 sequences are SGDLS and YYNGEE. There are 13 residues in the CDR3. With 7 bases clipped from V and 5 bases from J, the junction kept 4 bases outside the gene matches. Here the CDR3 DNA reads TGTGCCAGCGGGACAGGGCGAGATCAGCCCCAGCATTTT. Residues: CASGTGRDQPQHF.

This chain links TRBV7-2 with TRBJ2-3; D unclear. CDR3 length equals 15 residues. Per germline, CDR1 SGHTA and CDR2 FQGNSA. V lost 1 base and J 0 bases, leaving 8 bases between the germline ends. CDR3: CASSLDYTSTDTQYF. The CDR3 nucleotides are TGTGCCAGCAGCTTAGATTATACTAGCACAGATACGCAGTATTTT.

The rearrangement links TRBV5-6 to TRBJ1-6, with D perhaps TRBD1 (6 bases). V was pared by 3 bases and J by 6 bases, with 10 bases between. There are 14 residues in the CDR3. The germline V gene encodes CDR1 SGHDT and CDR2 YYEEEE. DNA for the CDR3: TGTGCCAGCAGCTCCCGACAGGCTAATTCACCCCTCCACTTT. Its translation is CASSSRQANSPLHF.

The sample holds one count of this clone. This sequence joins TRBV7-3 and TRBJ2-7, with a tentative D call TRBD2 (5 bases). Per germline, CDR1 SGHTA and CDR2 FQGTGA. This CDR3 is 13 amino acids long. V gave up 3 bases and J gave up 7 bases, with 13 bases separating them. The CDR3 sequence: CASSFYAGKEQYF. In DNA form, the CDR3 reads TGTGCCAGCAGCTTCTACGCCGGGAAGGAGCAGTACTTC.

The chain carries TRBV29-1 and TRBJ1-1; D not certain. This CDR3 spans 14 amino acids. Germline CDR1 and CDR2: SQVTM and ANQGSEA. Trimming removed 4 bases from V and 0 bases from J, with 12 bases in between. The CDR3 sequence is CSVVSVILNTEAFF. In nucleotides, the CDR3 is TGCAGCGTTGTCAGCGTGATTCTGAACACTGAAGCTTTCTTT.

CDR3 in amino acids: CASSFIDRKNTEAFF. In nucleotides, the CDR3 is TGTGCCAGCAGTTTTATCGACAGAAAGAACACTGAAGCTTTCTTT. The chain is built from TRBV28 and TRBJ1-1, with D perhaps TRBD1 (5 bases). CDR1 is MDHEN, CDR2 SYDVKM, per germline. The germline V and J ends were trimmed by 3 bases and 1 base, with 12 bases remaining between them. This CDR3 is built from 15 residues.

This clone was detected only a few times. The CDR3: CASSVQGPGVGNTIYF. The CDR3, as DNA: TGTGCCAGTAGTGTACAGGGCCCCGGAGTCGGAAACACCATATATTTT. The rearrangement uses TRBV19 and TRBJ1-3; a possible D gene is TRBD1 (6 bases). Deletions cut 5 bases from V and 4 bases from J, with 18 bases between. Germline values: CDR1 LNHDA, CDR2 SQIVND (reference sequence). This CDR3 has 16 amino acids.

The gene calls are TRBV14 and TRBJ1-1; 8 nucleotides agree with TRBD1. With V trimmed by 4 bases and J by 5 bases, 9 bases remained unmatched. This CDR3 region has 15 residues. The germline CDR1 and CDR2 sequences are SGHDN and FVKESK. CDR3 nucleotide sequence: TGTGCCAGCAGCCTGCTTATCACAGGGGGGACTGAAGCTTTCTTT. Its protein is CASSLLITGGTEAFF.

This clone showed up just once. V gene TRBV6-5 combines with J gene TRBJ1-4; 12 positions agree with TRBD1. CDR1 is MNHEY and CDR2 is SVGAGI in the germline V gene. The V and J ends lost 6 bases and 7 bases, in that order; junction bases with no gene match: 0. This CDR3 contains 13 residues. The CDR3 spells CASRGQGAEKLFF. Written as DNA, the CDR3 is TGTGCCAGCAGGGGACAGGGGGCTGAAAAACTGTTTTTT.

The chain uses TRBV2 and TRBJ2-2, with 8 positions matching TRBD2. Germline CDR1 SNHLY, CDR2 FYNNEI. V shed 5 bases, J shed 1 base, and the junction held 3 bases outside the gene matches. The CDR3 runs 15 residues. The CDR3 bases are TGTGCCAGCAGTCTTCTAGCGGGGAACACCGGGGAGCTGTTTTTT. Translating it yields CASSLLAGNTGELFF.

The J gene is TRBJ1-3, the V gene TRBV9; D is unresolved. The CDR3 has 14 amino acids. Germline V gives CDR1 SGDLS, CDR2 YYNGEE. Trimming removed 0 bases at V and 0 bases at J, with 4 bases between. This CDR3 is CASSVESSGNTIYF. CDR3 in DNA: TGTGCCAGCAGCGTAGAGAGCTCTGGAAACACCATATATTTT. Drawing the rest from reference TRBV9 and TRBJ1-3, the complete variable domain is DSGVTQTPKHLITATGQRVTLRCSPRSGDLSVYWYQQSLDQGLQFLIQYYNGEERAKGNILERFSAQQFPDLHSELNLSSLELGDSALYFCASSVESSGNTIYFGEGSWLTVV.

Only a few counts were recorded for this clone. The rearrangement joins TRBV2 to TRBJ2-1; D may be TRBD1 (5 bases). Germline CDR1 reads SNHLY; CDR2 reads FYNNEI. Trimming left V 6 bases short and J 9 bases short, with 18 bases between. The CDR3 contains 14 residues. CDR3 sequence reads: CASSAIPTAPEQFF. The CDR3 DNA is TGTGCCAGCAGCGCGATTCCGACAGCCCCTGAGCAGTTCTTC.

The J gene is TRBJ1-1, the V gene TRBV29-1; D remains unclear. Per the germline V gene, CDR1 is SQVTM and CDR2 is ANQGSEA. V was clipped by 4 bases and J by 8 bases, with 8 bases between them. This CDR3 spans 10 amino acids. CDR3 in amino acids: CSVVSWEAFF. DNA for the CDR3: TGCAGCGTTGTTAGTTGGGAAGCTTTCTTT.

The rearrangement joins TRBV6-2 or TRBV6-3 to TRBJ1-4; D possibly corresponds to TRBD1 (6 bases). CDR3 size: 14 residues. V lost 5 bases, J lost 0 bases, and 7 bases lay in between. The germline gives CDR1 MNHEY, CDR2 SVGEGT. CDR3 bases: TGTGCCAGCAGTCGGACAGCAACTAATGAAAAACTGTTTTTT. This gives the protein CASSRTATNEKLFF.

This clone was recorded only once. This chain connects TRBV11-3 to TRBJ2-2, with 13 positions matching TRBD2. This CDR3 contains 15 residues. The trim removed 5 bases at V and 6 bases at J, leaving 3 bases unmatched. Per the germline V gene, CDR1 is SGHNT and CDR2 is YENEEA. The chain's CDR3 is CASSLTSGRAGELFF. CDR3 DNA: TGTGCCAGCAGCCTCACTAGCGGGAGGGCCGGGGAGCTGTTTTTT.

This clone was observed a single time. The rearrangement uses TRBV4-1 and TRBJ2-3, with TRBD1 matching over 9 bases. The J segment lost 2 bases and the V segment lost 3 bases, leaving 15 bases of the junction unmatched. This CDR3 is built from 19 residues. The germline V gene encodes CDR1 MGHRA and CDR2 YSYEKL. DNA for the CDR3: TGCGCCAGCAGCCACGGGACAGGGAGAAGAGGGGGATACACAGATACGCAGTATTTT. Its translation is CASSHGTGRRGGYTDTQYF.

This chain connects TRBV7-2 to TRBJ2-5; possibly TRBD2 for D (6 bases). The germline gives CDR1 SGHTA, CDR2 FQGNSA. V lost 2 bases to trimming and J lost 1 base, with 8 bases between them. There are 14 residues in the CDR3. Here the CDR3 DNA reads TGTGCCAGCAGCTTACTAGCGTTCCAAGAGACCCAGTACTTC. Translating it yields CASSLLAFQETQYF.

Here the CDR3 reads CASSHPGLAGTGTDTQYF. The CDR3 coding sequence is TGCGCCAGCAGCCACCCGGGACTAGCGGGGACCGGCACAGATACGCAGTATTTT. The chain joins TRBV4-1 to TRBJ2-3; 13 nucleotides match TRBD2. The CDR3 contains 18 residues. Losses at the gene ends were 3 bases for V and 1 base for J; bases not matched to a gene: 7. Germline V CDR1 and CDR2: MGHRA, YSYEKL.

This sequence joins TRBV28 and TRBJ2-3; D is unclear. V lost 6 bases and J 2 bases, leaving 24 bases between the germline ends. The CDR3 covers 18 residues. Looked up from germline, CDR1 is MDHEN and CDR2 is SYDVKM. This CDR3 is CASRPSTSAKLYTDTQYF. DNA of the CDR3: TGTGCCAGCAGACCCTCAACGAGCGCGAAACTCTACACAGATACGCAGTATTTT. The full variable domain, completed using reference TRBV28 and TRBJ2-3, is DVKVTQSSRYLVKRTGEKVFLECVQDMDHENMFWYRQDPGLGLRLIYFSYDVKMKEKGDIPEGYSVSREKKERFSLILESASTNQTSMYLCASRPSTSAKLYTDTQYFGPGTRLTVL.